This T cell receptor (beta chain) was sequenced in a study of tumor and adjacent non-tumor tissue in lung cancer. TCRbeta libraries were built with three rounds of nested PCR, modified from ARM-PCR. Using its own MiXCR run on the multiplex PCR reads, TCRdb lists one record per CDR3 protein. Among about 100,000 distinct CDR3 sequences listed, 65% were seen once. No cell sorting was done before RNA was extracted from the tissue. The normal lung tissue was taken more than 3 cm from the tumor edge. About this clonotype: At one boundary the junction diverges from the germline segment, which might be a read error.

The CDR3 length is 15 residues. The J gene is TRBJ2-7, the V gene TRBV12-3 or TRBV12-4; no clear D. The sample taken for sequencing was distant non-tumor lung tissue. The TCR sequence derives from a man aged 25-45 years with non-small cell lung cancer. CDR3 in DNA: TGTGCCATCAGTTTAGGGCCCAATCTGAATTACGAGCAGTACTTT. It encodes CAISLGPNLNYEQYF.